These 19 T cell receptor beta chains were sequenced from one sample in a study of T cells in localized non-small cell lung cancer. Profiled with immunoSEQ multiplex PCR; TCRdb holds only in-frame clones, not every one. Of almost 20,000 clones in the sample, approximately 91% were seen once. This sample comprised peripheral blood, obtained before any cancer treatment. These TCRs come from a man aged 40 to 69 with stage I lung adenocarcinoma.

This clone was seen a handful of times. CDR3 residues: CSVDLQGSYEQYF. CDR3 DNA sequence: TGCAGCGTTGACCTGCAGGGGTCCTACGAGCAGTACTTC. The gene calls are TRBV29-1 and TRBJ2-7; possibly TRBD1 for D (6 bases). The CDR3 is made up of 13 amino acids. The germline V gene encodes CDR1 SQVTM and CDR2 ANQGSEA. V lost 3 bases and J lost 1, with 10 bases in between.

The CDR3 is CASSILAGVDTQYF. The CDR3 DNA reads as TGTGCCAGTAGTATATTAGCGGGGGTAGATACGCAGTATTTT. The chain uses TRBV19 and TRBJ2-3; 9 bases fit TRBD2. This CDR3 spans 14 amino acids. J gave up 5 bases and V 2 bases, and 2 bases lay outside the gene matches. Per germline, CDR1 LNHDA and CDR2 SQIVND (reference sequence).

V usage is TRBV9 and J usage is TRBJ2-5; TRBD1 agrees at 9 bases. This CDR3 region has 15 residues. The germline V gene encodes CDR1 SGDLS and CDR2 YYNGEE. The junction had 6 bases not matched to a gene; V was cut back by 2 bases and J by 4 bases. In nucleotides, the CDR3 is TGTGCCAGCAGCGTCTCGCCGGGACAGGGAGAGACCCAGTACTTC. Protein: CASSVSPGQGETQYF.

This clone was picked up a small number of times. This rearrangement joins TRBV5-4 to TRBJ1-1; no firm D call. The CDR3 is made up of 16 amino acids. V lost 4 bases and J lost 8, with 24 bases in between. The germline gives CDR1 SGHNT, CDR2 YYREEE (reference sequence). The CDR3 DNA sequence: TGTGCCAGCAGCCCAAAGGGCCGGGCCCTCACAAGCGAAGCTTTCTTT. Its protein product is CASSPKGRALTSEAFF.

The table lists this clone with a count of one. This chain joins TRBV30 and TRBJ2-2; 8 bases align to TRBD2. CDR3 length: 16 residues. Germline CDR1 is GTSNPN and CDR2 is SVGIG (reference sequence). V lost 5 bases and J lost 2; bases outside the gene matches: 10. CDR3 amino acids: CAWGGASGPNTGELFF. CDR3 sequence (DNA): TGTGCCTGGGGAGGGGCTAGCGGGCCTAACACCGGGGAGCTGTTTTTT. The full variable domain, completed using reference TRBV30 and TRBJ2-2, is SQTIHQWPATLVQPVGSPLSLECTVEGTSNPNLYWYRQAAGRGLQLLFYSVGIGQISSEVPQNLSASRPQDRQFILSSKKLLLSDSGFYLCAWGGASGPNTGELFFGEGSRLTVL.

This clone was seen more than once but under ten times. The V and J genes are TRBV5-4 and TRBJ2-3; 7 nucleotides align to TRBD1. The CDR3 loop spans 18 amino acids. V trimming: 3 bases; J trimming: 0 bases; junction bases outside the gene matches: 13. The germline V gene has CDR1 SGHNT and CDR2 YYREEE (reference sequence). The CDR3 nucleotides are TGTGCCAGCAGCTCTCCGGGACAGATATACTCTAGCACAGATACGCAGTATTTT. Its translation is CASSSPGQIYSSTDTQYF.

V usage is TRBV5-6 and J usage is TRBJ2-7; D is possibly TRBD1 (6 bases). V gave up 2 bases and J gave up 3 bases, with 12 bases separating them. This CDR3 spans 14 amino acids. From germline, CDR1 is SGHDT and CDR2 YYEEEE. CDR3 loop: CASSLGGAGYEQYF. The CDR3 DNA sequence: TGTGCCAGCAGCTTAGGGGGTGCCGGCTACGAGCAGTACTTC.

The chain employs TRBV5-1 and TRBJ1-1; no clear D gene. V lost 4 bases and J 0 bases, leaving 16 bases between the germline ends. Per germline, CDR1 SGHRS and CDR2 YFSETQ. CDR3 length: 16 amino acids. Here the CDR3 DNA reads TGCGCCAGCAGCACCTCGCGGCAGCCATTGAACACTGAAGCTTTCTTT. Translation gives CASSTSRQPLNTEAFF. The variable domain in full, completed from reference TRBV5-1 and TRBJ1-1, reads KAGVTQTPRYLIKTRGQQVTLSCSPISGHRSVSWYQQTPGQGLQFLFEYFSETQRNKGNFPGRFSGRQFSNSRSEMNVSTLELGDSALYLCASSTSRQPLNTEAFFGQGTRLTVV.

This clone was recorded only once. The chain has TRBV4-2 and TRBJ2-3; 11 nucleotides align to TRBD2. Germline CDR1 is LGHNA and CDR2 is YNFKEQ. V shed 4 bases and J 2 bases; nucleotides not matched to a gene: 11. This CDR3 region has 18 residues. As DNA, the CDR3 is TGTGCCAGCAGCCCAATGACTAGCGGGGACGGGAACACAGATACGCAGTATTTT. Translated: CASSPMTSGDGNTDTQYF.

V and J are TRBV5-1 and TRBJ2-1; 9 bases align to TRBD1. The junction had 7 bases not matched to a gene; V was cut back by 4 bases and J by 2 bases. The length of the CDR3 is 16 residues. CDR1 is SGHRS, CDR2 YFSETQ, per germline. The CDR3 sequence: CASSQKWDRAYNEQFF. CDR3 bases: TGCGCCAGCAGCCAGAAGTGGGACAGGGCCTACAATGAGCAGTTCTTC.

The V gene is TRBV18, the J gene TRBJ2-3; D possibly matches TRBD1 or TRBD2 (6 bases each). V lost 6 bases and J 1 base, leaving 14 bases between the germline ends. The CDR3 has 15 amino acids. Germline assignment: CDR1 KGHSH and CDR2 LQKENI. CDR3 coding DNA: TGTGCCAGCTCCCTCAAGGGGGGTGGCACAGATACGCAGTATTTT. Translation: CASSLKGGGTDTQYF.

J is TRBJ2-3 and V is TRBV5-1; TRBD2 matches at 15 bases. CDR3 length: 17 residues. Germline V gene sequence: CDR1 SGHRS, CDR2 YFSETQ. After removal of 4 bases from V and 4 bases from J, the junction contained 7 bases not matched to a gene. CDR3 loop: CASSPWTSGGEADTQYF. In DNA, the CDR3 is TGCGCCAGCAGCCCATGGACTAGCGGGGGGGAAGCAGATACGCAGTATTTT.

The V gene is TRBV14, the J gene TRBJ1-2; maybe TRBD1 (5 bases). V was cut by 1 base and J by 4 bases, with 10 bases left in between. Looked up from germline, CDR1 is SGHDN and CDR2 is FVKESK. The CDR3 length is 14 residues. CDR3 nucleotides: TGTGCCAGCAGCCAAGCGGCAGACAGCTATGGCTACACCTTC. Translated: CASSQAADSYGYTF.

This rearrangement joins TRBV5-1 to TRBJ1-3; 8 bases are shared with TRBD1. The CDR3 spans 16 residues. Germline V CDR1 and CDR2: SGHRS, YFSETQ. V shed 0 bases, J shed 4 bases, and the junction held 6 bases outside the gene matches. In DNA form, the CDR3 reads TGCGCCAGCAGCTTGGCGGCAGGGGGCCGGGGAAACACCATATATTTT. Residues: CASSLAAGGRGNTIYF.

This clone showed up just a few times. J is TRBJ2-7 and V is TRBV7-2; the D call may be TRBD1 or TRBD2 (5 bases each). Germline V gene sequence: CDR1 SGHTA, CDR2 FQGNSA. V was pared by 4 bases and J by 2 bases, with 12 bases between. This CDR3 is 14 amino acids long. As DNA, the CDR3 is TGTGCCAGCAGCTCCAGGGACGGAACCTACGAGCAGTACTTC. Its translation: CASSSRDGTYEQYF.

The chain uses TRBV11-2 and TRBJ2-2; D remains ambiguous. Germline lookup yields CDR1 SGHAT and CDR2 FQNNGV. The CDR3 totals 15 residues. The V and J ends lost 3 bases and 2 bases respectively, with 10 bases between them. In DNA form, the CDR3 reads TGTGCCAGCAGCTTTCTCGACCACAACACCGGGGAGCTGTTTTTT. Translating it yields CASSFLDHNTGELFF.

The V and J genes are TRBV2 and TRBJ1-1; 7 bases are shared with TRBD1. Germline-derived CDR1 and CDR2 are SNHLY and FYNNEI. V trimming: 6 bases; J trimming: 10 bases; junction bases outside the gene matches: 5. The CDR3 loop spans 11 amino acids. The CDR3 sequence: CASRRTGGAFF. The CDR3 DNA sequence: TGTGCCAGCAGACGGACAGGCGGAGCTTTCTTT. Combining the CDR3 with reference TRBV2 and TRBJ1-1 gives the whole variable domain EPEVTQTPSHQVTQMGQEVILRCVPISNHLYFYWYRQILGQKVEFLVSFYNNEISEKSEIFDDQFSVERPDGSNFTLKIRSTKLEDSAMYFCASRRTGGAFFGQGTRLTVV.

The CDR3 DNA is TGTGCCAGCAGCGACGCTACAGGGTCAAGTGGAGCTTTCTTT. Its protein is CASSDATGSSGAFF. V gene TRBV9 combines with J gene TRBJ1-1; possible D gene TRBD1, 6 bases. Germline lookup yields CDR1 SGDLS and CDR2 YYNGEE. CDR3 length: 14 residues. V shed 3 bases and J shed 10 bases, with 19 bases lying between them.

The chain uses TRBV9 and TRBJ1-1; D is unresolved. Germline V gives CDR1 SGDLS, CDR2 YYNGEE. The ends were cut back, 3 bases at V and 4 bases at J, with 13 bases in the middle. This CDR3 spans 14 amino acids. The CDR3 DNA reads TGTGCCAGCAGCGGGCAGGCCGCGGGCACTGAAGCTTTCTTT. This encodes CASSGQAAGTEAFF.